This T cell receptor (beta chain) is drawn from a study of cytotoxic CD8 clonotypes in ibrutinib-treated CLL. For the study at large: The patient breakdown showed roughly 10 relapsed/refractory and roughly 14 treatment-naive cases, with some 17 IGHV unmutated. Regarding the study as a whole: Upon ibrutinib response clonality rose, and upon progression it fell back toward baseline.

As regards this clone: The antigen is undetermined.

Method: immunoSEQ multiplex PCR; TCRdb's copy keeps in-frame clones and lacks some. The repertoire holds about 200,000 clones, 70% to 75% seen once, with about 6% in the top ten. Frozen PBMC stocks contributed around 1.9 micrograms of genomic DNA to the TCR beta libraries. The CDR3 runs to 18 residues. With V trimmed by 5 bases and J by 1 base, 9 bases remained unmatched. Germline V gene lookup returns CDR1 LNHDA and CDR2 SQIVND (reference sequence). The specimen comprised PBMCs, sampled after 12 months of ibrutinib treatment. The TCR comes from a human donor with chronic lymphocytic leukemia. The chain couples TRBV19 to TRBJ1-5, with 12 bases that match TRBD1. CDR3 coding DNA: TGTGCCAGTAGTCCTAGGGGACAGGGGGCAAGGAGCAATCAGCCCCAGCATTTT. This encodes CASSPRGQGARSNQPQHF.